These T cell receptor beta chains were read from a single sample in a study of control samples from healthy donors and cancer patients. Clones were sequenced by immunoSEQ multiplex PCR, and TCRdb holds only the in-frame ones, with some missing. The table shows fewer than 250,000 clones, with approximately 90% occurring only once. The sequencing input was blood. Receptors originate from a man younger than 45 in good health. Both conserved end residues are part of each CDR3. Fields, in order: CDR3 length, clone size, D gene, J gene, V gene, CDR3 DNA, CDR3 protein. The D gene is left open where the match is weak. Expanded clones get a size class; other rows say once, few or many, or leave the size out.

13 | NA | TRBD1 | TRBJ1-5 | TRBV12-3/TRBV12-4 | TGTGCCAGCAGTTCCTACAGGGGGCAGCCCCAGCATTTT | CASSSYRGQPQHF
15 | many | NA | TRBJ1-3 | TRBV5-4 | TGTGCCAGCAGCTTGAGGCCGACTACTGGAAACACCATATATTTT | CASSLRPTTGNTIYF
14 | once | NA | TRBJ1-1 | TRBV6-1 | TGTGCCAGCAGTGAAGGGCCGATACTCACTGAAGCTTTCTTT | CASSEGPILTEAFF
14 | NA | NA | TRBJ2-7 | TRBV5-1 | TGCGCCAGCAAAGTAACCGTAAACTCCTACGAGCAGTACTTC | CASKVTVNSYEQYF
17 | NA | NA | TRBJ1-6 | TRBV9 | TGTGCCAGCAGCGTAGATAGTCGGGGAGGGCTTAATTCACCCCTCCACTTT | CASSVDSRGGLNSPLHF
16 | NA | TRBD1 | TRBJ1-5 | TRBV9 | TGTGCCAGCAGCGGCCGGGACAGGGGGCTGTATCAGCCCCAGCATTTT | CASSGRDRGLYQPQHF
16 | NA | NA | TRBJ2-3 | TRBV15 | TGTGCCACCAGCCCCCTTGGGCGGGGCAGCACAGATACGCAGTATTTT | CATSPLGRGSTDTQYF
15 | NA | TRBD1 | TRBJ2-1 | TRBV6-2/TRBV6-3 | TGTGCCAGCAGTTATTCGCAGGGGGCCTACAATGAGCAGTTCTTC | CASSYSQGAYNEQFF
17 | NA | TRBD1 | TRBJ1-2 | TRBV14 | TGTGCCAGCAGCCAACTAGTACAGGGGGGAGAGAACTATGGCTACACCTTC | CASSQLVQGGENYGYTF
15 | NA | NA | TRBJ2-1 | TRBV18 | TGTGCCAGCTCACCAGGGTCGGGGATTTACAATGAGCAGTTCTTC | CASSPGSGIYNEQFF
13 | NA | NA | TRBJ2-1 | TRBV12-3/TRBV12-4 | TGTGCCAGCAGTTCCGGGGGCATGAATGAGCAGTTCTTC | CASSSGGMNEQFF
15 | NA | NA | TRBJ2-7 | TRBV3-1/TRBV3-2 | TGTGCCAGCAGCCAAGGGAGCCAGCCCACCTACGAGCAGTACTTC | CASSQGSQPTYEQYF
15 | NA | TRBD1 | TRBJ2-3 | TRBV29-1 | TGCAGCGTTGACCCTGGACAGGGCAGCACAGATACGCAGTATTTT | CSVDPGQGSTDTQYF
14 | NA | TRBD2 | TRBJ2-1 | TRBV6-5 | TGTGCCAGCAGCCCGACTAGCCGACGGAATGAGCAGTTCTTC | CASSPTSRRNEQFF
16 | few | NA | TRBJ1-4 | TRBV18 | TGTGCCAGCTCACCCGGGATCCCGGGACGGAATGAAAAACTGTTTTTT | CASSPGIPGRNEKLFF
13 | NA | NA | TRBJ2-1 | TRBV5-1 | TGCGCCAGCAGCTTATCCCCAAGGAATGAGCAGTTCTTC | CASSLSPRNEQFF
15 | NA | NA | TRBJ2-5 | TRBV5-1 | TGCGCCAGCAGCGTACCGGGCCGAGGAGGGGAGACCCAGTACTTC | CASSVPGRGGETQYF
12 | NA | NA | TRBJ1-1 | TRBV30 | TGTGCCTGGAGTCGAGGCTGGACTGAAGCTTTCTTT | CAWSRGWTEAFF
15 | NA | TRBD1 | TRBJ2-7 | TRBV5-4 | TGTGCCAGCAGCTTGGGCGGGACAGGATCCTACGAGCAGTACTTC | CASSLGGTGSYEQYF
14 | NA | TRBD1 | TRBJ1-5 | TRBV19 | TGTGCCAGTAGTATTGGGGACAGAGATCAGCCCCAGCATTTT | CASSIGDRDQPQHF
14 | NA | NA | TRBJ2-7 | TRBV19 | TGTGCCAGTAGCGGGACGTCCCCCCCTTACGAGCAGTACTTC | CASSGTSPPYEQYF
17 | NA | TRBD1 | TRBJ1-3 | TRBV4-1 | TGCGCCAGCAGCCAAGAAGGGACAGGGATCAATGGAAACACCATATATTTT | CASSQEGTGINGNTIYF
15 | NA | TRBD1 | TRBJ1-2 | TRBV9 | TGTGCCAGCAGCGCCGGAACTACAGGGGTCTATGGCTACACCTTC | CASSAGTTGVYGYTF
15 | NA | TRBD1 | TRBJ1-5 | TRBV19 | TGTGCCAGTAGTACGGACAGGGGGTTCAATCAGCCCCAGCATTTT | CASSTDRGFNQPQHF
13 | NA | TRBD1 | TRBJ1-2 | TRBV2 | TGTGCCAGCAGCGCAGACAGGGGAGATGGCTACACCTTC | CASSADRGDGYTF
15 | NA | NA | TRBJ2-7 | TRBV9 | TGTGCCAGCAGCCGAGATGAAAGGGTAAACTACGAGCAGTACTTC | CASSRDERVNYEQYF
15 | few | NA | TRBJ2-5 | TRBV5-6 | TGTGCCAGCAGTTCATCCCAGGGCCCTCAAGAGACCCAGTACTTC | CASSSSQGPQETQYF
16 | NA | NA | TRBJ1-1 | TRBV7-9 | TGTGCCAGCAGCAATAAAGTGGGGGGCCCTAACACTGAAGCTTTCTTT | CASSNKVGGPNTEAFF
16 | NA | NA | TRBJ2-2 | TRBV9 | TGTGCCAGCAGCAAGGGGGGTCTGGGGAACACCGGGGAGCTGTTTTTT | CASSKGGLGNTGELFF
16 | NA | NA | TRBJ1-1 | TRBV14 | TGTGCCAGCAGCCGTCGTTCCGGGACAACGAACACTGAAGCTTTCTTT | CASSRRSGTTNTEAFF
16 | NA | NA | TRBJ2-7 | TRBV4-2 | TGTGCCAGCAGCCAACCCATGCAGGTTAGCTCCTACGAGCAGTACTTC | CASSQPMQVSSYEQYF
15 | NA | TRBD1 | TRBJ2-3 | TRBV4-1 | TGCGCCAGCAGCAGTGGGACAGGGGATGCAGATACGCAGTATTTT | CASSSGTGDADTQYF
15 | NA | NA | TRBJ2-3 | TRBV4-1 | TGCGCCAGCAGCCAAGAGTTACAGAACACAGATACGCAGTATTTT | CASSQELQNTDTQYF
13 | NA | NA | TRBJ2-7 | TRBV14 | TGTGCCAGCAGCCTCTACGGTCCCTACGAGCAGTACTTC | CASSLYGPYEQYF
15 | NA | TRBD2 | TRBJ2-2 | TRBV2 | TGTGCCAGCGATGCTAGCGGGGGGGCCACCGGGGAGCTGTTTTTT | CASDASGGATGELFF
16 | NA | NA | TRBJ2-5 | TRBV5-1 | TGCGCCAGCAGCGCAGGGACAAGGGTTAAACAAGAGACCCAGTACTTC | CASSAGTRVKQETQYF
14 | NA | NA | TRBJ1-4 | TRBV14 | TGTGCCAGCAGCCAAGGGACAGATAGTGAAAAACTGTTTTTT | CASSQGTDSEKLFF
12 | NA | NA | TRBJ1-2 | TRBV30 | TGTGCCGGCCACAGGGAGACCTATGGCTACACCTTC | CAGHRETYGYTF
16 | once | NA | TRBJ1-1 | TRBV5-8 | TGTGCCAGCAGCTTGGAACAGGTGATATTGAACACTGAAGCTTTCTTT | CASSLEQVILNTEAFF
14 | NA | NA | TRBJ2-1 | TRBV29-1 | TGCAGCGTTGAAAGGGTAATGGGCGGCAATGAGCAGTTCTTC | CSVERVMGGNEQFF
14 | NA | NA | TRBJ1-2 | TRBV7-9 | TGTGCCAGCAGCCCTAACGCCCTACTGGGTGGCTACACCTTC | CASSPNALLGGYTF
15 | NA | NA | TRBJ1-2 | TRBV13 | TGTGCCAGCAGCTTAATTTCCCGGGGCCTGGATGGCTACACCTTC | CASSLISRGLDGYTF
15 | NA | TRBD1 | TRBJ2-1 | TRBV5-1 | TGCGCCAGCAGCTTGGGCCCGACAGGGTACAATGAGCAGTTCTTC | CASSLGPTGYNEQFF
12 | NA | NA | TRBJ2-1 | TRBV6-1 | TGTGCCAGCAGTGAAGTCGACAATGAGCAGTTCTTC | CASSEVDNEQFF
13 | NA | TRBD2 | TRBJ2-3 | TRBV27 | TGTGCCAGCAGTTTACGGGAGGGAGATACGCAGTATTTT | CASSLREGDTQYF